Shown below are 14 T cell receptor beta chains from a single sample sequenced in a study of preoperative IRX-2 immunotherapy in early breast cancer. Libraries were prepared by immunoSEQ multiplex PCR; TCRdb keeps only in-frame clonotypes and omits some of them. The sample consists of about 3,900 clones, approximately 67% of them appearing once. As for treatment: preoperative locoregional IRX-2 cytokine immunotherapy. The specimen comprised tumor tissue, sampled after IRX-2 immunotherapy. These receptors were obtained from a human donor with breast cancer.

V is TRBV19 and J is TRBJ2-5; D is ambiguous. CDR3 length: 15 amino acids. Germline-derived CDR1 and CDR2 are LNHDA and SQIVND (reference sequence). The V gene lost 3 bases and the J gene lost 1 base, with 12 bases spanning the gap. CDR3 amino acids: CASSMRGDFQETQYF. In DNA form, the CDR3 reads TGTGCCAGTAGTATGAGAGGCGACTTCCAAGAGACCCAGTACTTC.

The sample holds a few counts of this clone. This chain joins TRBV18 and TRBJ1-4; the D is unclear. V gave up 0 bases and J gave up 5 bases, with 10 bases separating them. This CDR3 is 15 amino acids long. The germline gives CDR1 KGHSH, CDR2 LQKENI. The CDR3 DNA sequence: TGTGCCAGCTCACCACCGCCCGAAAACAATGAAAAACTGTTTTTT. Translation: CASSPPPENNEKLFF. The full variable domain, in which reference TRBV18 and TRBJ1-4 provide the parts outside the CDR3, is NAGVMQNPRHLVRRRGQEARLRCSPMKGHSHVYWYRQLPEEGLKFMVYLQKENIIDESGMPKERFSAEFPKEGPSILRIQQVVRGDSAAYFCASSPPPENNEKLFFGSGTQLSVL.

This chain links TRBV6-8 with TRBJ1-2; D is unresolved. V lost 6 bases and J 6 bases, leaving 14 bases between the germline ends. Per the germline V gene, CDR1 is MNHGY and CDR2 is SAAAGT. This CDR3 has 13 residues. The DNA for the CDR3 is TGTGCCAGCAGACTTGAAAGGGTGGATGGCTACACCTTC. Residues: CASRLERVDGYTF.

The chain carries TRBV7-7 and TRBJ2-3; D remains unclear. Germline loops: CDR1 SSHAT, CDR2 FNYEAQ (reference sequence). The CDR3 loop spans 14 amino acids. The V gene lost 4 bases and the J gene lost 3 bases, with 11 bases spanning the gap. CDR3: CASSSETVTDTQYF. In DNA form, the CDR3 reads TGTGCCAGCAGCTCCGAGACTGTTACAGATACGCAGTATTTT.

This clone was detected only a few times. The J gene is TRBJ1-2, the V gene TRBV6-8; D is unresolved. V gave up 5 bases and J gave up 8 bases, with 15 bases separating them. In germline, CDR1 is MNHGY, CDR2 SAAAGT. The CDR3 totals 13 residues. CDR3 region: CASSGPNSYGYTF. The DNA of the CDR3 is TGTGCCAGCAGTGGCCCTAATTCCTACGGCTACACCTTC.

The chain employs TRBV10-1 and TRBJ2-2; 11 bases are shared with TRBD1. Unmatched junction bases numbered 10, after V lost 4 bases and J lost 3 bases. CDR1 and CDR2 from the germline V gene are WNHNN and SYGVQD (reference sequence). CDR3 size: 18 residues. CDR3 region: CASSGYRDRGFDTGELFF. The CDR3 DNA sequence: TGCGCCAGCAGTGGTTACCGGGACAGGGGGTTCGACACCGGGGAGCTGTTTTTT.

The chain employs TRBV18 and TRBJ1-3; tentatively, D is TRBD1 (5 bases). Germline lookup yields CDR1 KGHSH and CDR2 LQKENI. V lost 1 base to trimming and J lost 1 base, with 5 bases between them. CDR3 length: 14 residues. The CDR3 coding sequence is TGTGCCAGCTCACCACAGGGGTCTGGAAACACCATATATTTT. Translation gives CASSPQGSGNTIYF. Combining the CDR3 with reference TRBV18 and TRBJ1-3 gives the whole variable domain NAGVMQNPRHLVRRRGQEARLRCSPMKGHSHVYWYRQLPEEGLKFMVYLQKENIIDESGMPKERFSAEFPKEGPSILRIQQVVRGDSAAYFCASSPQGSGNTIYFGEGSWLTVV.

V gene TRBV29-1 combines with J gene TRBJ2-3; 9 bases match TRBD1. CDR3 size: 15 residues. From germline, CDR1 is SQVTM and CDR2 ANQGSEA. With 6 bases clipped from V and 3 bases from J, the junction kept 10 bases outside the gene matches. The CDR3 protein is CSVLRGQGGTDTQYF. The CDR3 region has the DNA TGCAGCGTCCTTCGGGGACAGGGTGGGACAGATACGCAGTATTTT.

The chain joins TRBV28 to TRBJ1-1; D is unclear. The ends were cut back, 8 bases at V and 5 bases at J, with 12 bases in the middle. The germline V gene has CDR1 MDHEN and CDR2 SYDVKM. There are 12 residues in the CDR3. The CDR3 DNA sequence: TGTGCCAGCTGGCCTGGGGAAACTGAAGCTTTCTTT. Protein sequence: CASWPGETEAFF.

The DNA of the CDR3 is TGTGCCAGTAGTATGGGGGACAGGAGCGGCTACACCTTC. Encoded protein: CASSMGDRSGYTF. V usage is TRBV19 and J usage is TRBJ1-2, with 8 bases matching TRBD1. Germline V gene data show CDR1 as LNHDA and CDR2 as SQIVND (reference sequence). After removal of 3 bases from V and 8 bases from J, the junction contained 5 bases not matched to a gene. The CDR3 runs to 13 residues.

The CDR3 sequence: CASSLLNTEAFF. CDR3 coding DNA: TGTGCCAGCAGTTTGTTGAACACTGAAGCTTTCTTT. The chain combines TRBV6-7 with TRBJ1-1, with unresolved D. TRBV6-7 belongs to the ORF category, with a function that is uncertain. This CDR3 is 12 amino acids long. Trimming took 4 bases from V and 0 from J, leaving 3 bases between them.

DNA for the CDR3: TGTGCCAGCATCGAGACTAGCACAGATACGCAGTATTTT. Amino acids: CASIETSTDTQYF. The chain recombines TRBV12-5 with TRBJ2-3, with unresolved D. This CDR3 comprises 13 residues. The germline V gene encodes CDR1 LGHNT and CDR2 FRNRAP.

This chain uses TRBV18 with TRBJ1-5, with D perhaps TRBD1 (6 bases). CDR1 and CDR2 from the germline V gene are KGHSH and LQKENI. V was trimmed by 2 bases and J by 2 bases, leaving 13 bases between them. The CDR3 is made up of 16 amino acids. This chain's CDR3 is CASSPGGGVGNQPQHF. The CDR3 DNA is TGTGCCAGCTCACCAGGAGGGGGTGTCGGCAATCAGCCCCAGCATTTT.

This clone is classed as large (0.1 to 1%). The CDR3 sequence: CASIRPGITEAFF. The CDR3 nucleotides read TGTGCCAGCATAAGACCAGGGATCACTGAAGCTTTCTTT. J is TRBJ1-1 and V is TRBV6-8; possible D gene TRBD1, 5 bases. V was trimmed by 7 bases and J by 4 bases, leaving 13 bases between them. This CDR3 is 13 amino acids long. Germline V gene data show CDR1 as MNHGY and CDR2 as SAAAGT.